One and the same sample provided the 21 T cell receptor beta chains below, sequenced in a study of regulatory T cells in long-lasting Graves disease. This sample's time point: newly diagnosed GD, antithyroid drugs for less than 3 months. From PBMCs, RNA was extracted and then used to make the TCR library. The TCR beta library used iRepertoire HTBI primers with Arm-PCR amplification of CDR3. TCRdb redid the calling of the multiplex PCR reads with MiXCR, one entry per CDR3 protein. The repertoire consists of roughly 380,000 distinct CDR3 sequences, with 15% to 19% occurring once and the leading ten covering 20% to 25%. The sample here was peripheral blood mononuclear cells (PBMCs), taken at new diagnosis, from a patient treated with antithyroid drugs. These receptors were taken from a female donor with Graves disease.

In this sample, this clonotype turned up many times. The rearrangement joins TRBV9 to TRBJ1-1; D is perhaps TRBD1 (5 bases). Germline CDR1 reads SGDLS; CDR2 reads YYNGEE. V was pared by 0 bases and J by 0 bases, with 9 bases between. The CDR3 is made up of 15 amino acids. This CDR3 is CASSVGDQMNTEAFF. The CDR3 nucleotides are TGTGCCAGCAGCGTAGGGGACCAAATGAACACTGAAGCTTTCTTT. Full variable domain (missing parts from reference TRBV9 and TRBJ1-1): DSGVTQTPKHLITATGQRVTLRCSPRSGDLSVYWYQQSLDQGLQFLIQYYNGEERAKGNILERFSAQQFPDLHSELNLSSLELGDSALYFCASSVGDQMNTEAFFGQGTRLTVV.

This clonotype was detected ten times or more. V gene TRBV11-2 combines with J gene TRBJ2-3, with 7 nucleotides matching TRBD1. Germline-derived CDR1 and CDR2 are SGHAT and FQNNGV. J gave up 2 bases and V 5 bases, and 10 bases lay outside the gene matches. CDR3 length equals 16 residues. Written as DNA, the CDR3 is TGTGCCAGCAGCCGGGACAGTCCCTACCTCACAGATACGCAGTATTTT. As protein: CASSRDSPYLTDTQYF.

This clonotype was found many times. The chain couples TRBV27 to TRBJ2-5; 14 nucleotides align to TRBD2. The length of the CDR3 is 18 residues. V shed 6 bases, J shed 4 bases, and the junction held 13 bases outside the gene matches. The germline gives CDR1 MNHEY, CDR2 SMNVEV (reference sequence). This CDR3 reads CASSFRTSGRLQGETQYF. DNA for the CDR3: TGTGCCAGCAGCTTTCGGACTAGCGGGAGGCTCCAGGGAGAGACCCAGTACTTC.

The sample holds a few counts of this clonotype. The genes are TRBV7-9 and TRBJ2-7; 7 bases are a match to TRBD1. Germline CDR1 reads SEHNR; CDR2 reads FQNEAQ (reference sequence). V dropped 5 bases and J dropped 2; count of bases not matched to a gene: 6. The CDR3 is 14 residues long. The CDR3 bases are TGTGCCAGCAGCGAACAGGGGATTACCTACGAGCAGTACTTC. Protein sequence: CASSEQGITYEQYF.

This clonotype was recorded at least ten times. This chain links TRBV30 with TRBJ2-7; D may match TRBD1 or TRBD2 (5 bases each). Deletions cut 2 bases from V and 1 base from J, with 12 bases between. The germline V gene encodes CDR1 GTSNPN and CDR2 SVGIG (reference sequence). The CDR3 covers 14 residues. This chain's CDR3 is CAWSLGTESYEQYF. The CDR3 DNA reads TGTGCCTGGAGTCTGGGGACGGAGTCCTACGAGCAGTACTTC.

This clonotype was counted at least ten times. The chain employs TRBV12-3 or TRBV12-4 and TRBJ2-1, with TRBD2 matching over 9 bases. Losses at the gene ends were 8 bases for V and 10 bases for J; bases not matched to a gene: 12. The CDR3 spans 14 residues. As DNA, the CDR3 is TGTGCCAGCGCGCCTAGCGGGGTCCTAGTGGAGCAGTTCTTC. Translating gives CASAPSGVLVEQFF.

This clonotype appeared a few times. The V call is TRBV27, the J call TRBJ2-1; weak D call: TRBD2 (5 bases). The CDR3 has 15 residues. Trimming removed 2 bases at V and 5 bases at J, with 13 bases between. Germline V gives CDR1 MNHEY, CDR2 SMNVEV (reference sequence). The CDR3 reads CASSLVVGGNNEQFF. The DNA of the CDR3 is TGTGCCAGCAGTTTAGTTGTCGGAGGAAACAATGAGCAGTTCTTC.

As concerns this clonotype: This likely came from a read error, as a far larger clone is one base away. The chain joins TRBV7-3 to TRBJ2-7; 12 bases fit TRBD2. The CDR3 spans 17 residues. V shed 3 bases and J 7 bases; nucleotides not matched to a gene: 13. Germline V lookup: CDR1 SGHTA, CDR2 FQGTGA. The CDR3 sequence is CASSFAPLAGGYNEQYF. The DNA of the CDR3 is TGTGCCAGCAGCTTCGCCCCCCTAGCGGGAGGGTACAATGAGCAGTACTTC.

This clonotype was counted many times. The chain employs TRBV5-1 and TRBJ2-1, with 7 bases aligning to TRBD1. This CDR3 spans 15 amino acids. Germline V lookup: CDR1 SGHRS, CDR2 YFSETQ. Trimming at V came to 8 bases and at J to 1 base, leaving 9 bases not matched to a gene. The CDR3 reads CASCTTGDSYNEQFF. The CDR3 region has the DNA TGCGCCAGTTGTACAACAGGGGATTCCTACAATGAGCAGTTCTTC.

This clonotype was detected many times. V is TRBV5-5 and J is TRBJ1-1; tentative D call: TRBD1 (5 bases). V shed 2 bases and J shed 1 base, with 15 bases lying between them. Germline V gives CDR1 SGHKS, CDR2 YYEKEE (reference sequence). This CDR3 has 16 residues. The CDR3 coding sequence is TGTGCCAGCAGCTTAAGTTTCCAGGGTTCGAACACTGAAGCTTTCTTT. Its protein is CASSLSFQGSNTEAFF.

This clonotype was recorded at least ten times. This chain links TRBV6-1 with TRBJ1-1; no firm D call. CDR1 is MNHNS, CDR2 SASEGT, per germline. The V end was cut by 5 bases, the J end by 5 bases, with 15 bases between. The CDR3 is made up of 14 amino acids. The CDR3 sequence: CASSHEGGRTEAFF. CDR3 nucleotide sequence: TGTGCCAGCAGTCATGAAGGAGGCCGGACTGAAGCTTTCTTT.

This clonotype was found many times. The chain has TRBV29-1 and TRBJ2-1; D may be TRBD1 (6 bases). Germline assignment: CDR1 SQVTM and CDR2 ANQGSEA. Trimming stripped 7 bases from V and 6 bases from J, with 13 bases between. CDR3 length equals 12 residues. CDR3: CSGRQAGNEQFF. CDR3 bases: TGCAGCGGTCGACAGGCGGGCAATGAGCAGTTCTTC.

This clonotype was seen at least ten times. The chain combines TRBV30 with TRBJ2-7; TRBD1 agrees at 7 bases. V gave up 7 bases and J gave up 0 bases; unmatched junction bases: 9. The germline CDR1 and CDR2 sequences are GTSNPN and SVGIG (reference sequence). The CDR3 loop spans 14 amino acids. As DNA, the CDR3 is TGTGCCTTTAACGCCGGGACAGTCTCCTACGAGCAGTACTTC. Amino acids: CAFNAGTVSYEQYF.

The chain links TRBV5-6 to TRBJ1-5; 9 bases fit TRBD1. The junction had 5 bases not matched to a gene; V was cut back by 4 bases and J by 6 bases. CDR1 and CDR2 (germline): SGHDT, YYEEEE. The CDR3 has 14 amino acids. CDR3: CASSTGTGIQPQHF. The CDR3 nucleotides are TGTGCCAGCAGCACCGGGACAGGGATTCAGCCCCAGCATTTT.

This clonotype was picked up many times. V usage is TRBV12-3 or TRBV12-4 and J usage is TRBJ1-5; unclear D gene. V was shortened by 3 bases and J by 7 bases, with 13 bases between the two germline ends. The CDR3 is 14 residues long. The CDR3, as DNA: TGTGCCAGCAGTTTGGGTGGTGGTGGCCAGCCCCAGCATTTT. Protein product: CASSLGGGGQPQHF.

Ten or more counts support this clonotype. This chain uses TRBV28 with TRBJ1-5; D is uncertain. CDR1 and CDR2 from the germline V gene are MDHEN and SYDVKM. V lost 5 bases to trimming and J lost 2 bases, with 13 bases between them. The CDR3 has 15 residues. CDR3 residues: CASSLLDEGNQPQHF. The CDR3 bases are TGTGCCAGCAGTCTCCTGGACGAGGGCAATCAGCCCCAGCATTTT.

The J gene is TRBJ1-5, the V gene TRBV9; D is unclear. V lost 0 bases, J lost 4 bases, and 11 bases lay in between. This CDR3 has 15 residues. Germline V gene lookup returns CDR1 SGDLS and CDR2 YYNGEE. CDR3 sequence (DNA): TGTGCCAGCAGCGTAGAAGGGAACACAAATCAGCCCCAGCATTTT. It codes for CASSVEGNTNQPQHF. Using reference TRBV9 and TRBJ1-5 for the parts outside the CDR3, the full variable domain is DSGVTQTPKHLITATGQRVTLRCSPRSGDLSVYWYQQSLDQGLQFLIQYYNGEERAKGNILERFSAQQFPDLHSELNLSSLELGDSALYFCASSVEGNTNQPQHFGDGTRLSIL.

This clonotype was picked up many times. The genes are TRBV10-2 and TRBJ1-2; D is undetermined. Per germline, CDR1 WSHSY and CDR2 SAAADI. The CDR3 runs to 16 residues. V lost 8 bases, J lost 6 bases, and 25 bases lay in between. CDR3 protein: CASHPATYGFGDGYTF. CDR3 nucleotide sequence: TGCGCCAGCCACCCGGCGACTTATGGGTTCGGGGATGGCTACACCTTC.

This clonotype was seen repeatedly, ten times or more. This rearrangement joins TRBV27 to TRBJ2-7; D is undetermined. V was pared by 6 bases and J by 2 bases, with 11 bases between. Germline loops: CDR1 MNHEY, CDR2 SMNVEV (reference sequence). The CDR3 covers 13 residues. This chain's CDR3 is CASSLAAPYEQYF. The CDR3 DNA sequence: TGTGCCAGCAGCCTTGCGGCCCCCTACGAGCAGTACTTC.

This sequence joins TRBV5-8 and TRBJ1-5; no clear D gene. Germline CDR1 reads SGHTS; CDR2 reads YDEGEE. This CDR3 has 12 amino acids. Trimming removed 5 bases from V and 7 bases from J, with 10 bases in between. CDR3 DNA: TGTGCCAGCAGTAAGCTTTCACAGCCCCAGCATTTT. Translation gives CASSKLSQPQHF. The whole variable domain, remainder taken from reference TRBV5-8 and TRBJ1-5, is EAGVTQSPTHLIKTRGQQATLRCSPISGHTSVYWYQQALGLGLQFLLWYDEGEERNRGNFPPRFSGRQFPNYSSELNVNALELEDSALYLCASSKLSQPQHFGDGTRLSIL.

This rearrangement joins TRBV24-1 to TRBJ1-1, with D perhaps matching TRBD1 (5 bases). CDR3 size: 15 residues. Germline values: CDR1 KGHDR, CDR2 SFDVKD. In DNA, the CDR3 is TGTGCTGGCTTTCCTGGCCAGGGTTGGAACACTGAAGCTTTCTTT. Translating it yields CAGFPGQGWNTEAFF.